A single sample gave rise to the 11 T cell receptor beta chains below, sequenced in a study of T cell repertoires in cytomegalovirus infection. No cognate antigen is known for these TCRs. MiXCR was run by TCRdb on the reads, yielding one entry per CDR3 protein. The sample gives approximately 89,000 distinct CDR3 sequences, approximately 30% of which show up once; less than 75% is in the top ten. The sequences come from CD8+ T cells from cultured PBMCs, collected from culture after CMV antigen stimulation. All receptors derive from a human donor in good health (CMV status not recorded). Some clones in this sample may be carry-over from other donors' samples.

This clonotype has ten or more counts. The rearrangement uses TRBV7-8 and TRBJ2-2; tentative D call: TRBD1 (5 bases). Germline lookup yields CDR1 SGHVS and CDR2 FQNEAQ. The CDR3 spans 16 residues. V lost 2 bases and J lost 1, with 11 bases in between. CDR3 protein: CASSLYGRENTGELFF. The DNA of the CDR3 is TGTGCCAGCAGCTTATATGGCAGGGAGAACACCGGGGAGCTGTTTTTT.

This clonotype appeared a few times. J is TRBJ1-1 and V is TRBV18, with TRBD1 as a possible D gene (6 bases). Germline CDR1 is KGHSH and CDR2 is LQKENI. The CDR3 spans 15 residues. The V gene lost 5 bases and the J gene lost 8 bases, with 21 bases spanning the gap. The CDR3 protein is CASSSSDRPQGEAFF. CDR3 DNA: TGTGCCAGCTCATCTTCCGACAGGCCCCAGGGCGAAGCTTTCTTT.

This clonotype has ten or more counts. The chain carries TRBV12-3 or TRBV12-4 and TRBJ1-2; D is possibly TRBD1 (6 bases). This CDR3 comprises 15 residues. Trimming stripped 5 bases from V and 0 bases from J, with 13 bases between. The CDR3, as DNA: TGTGCCAGCAGTCTGGACAGCCGTGCTAACTATGGCTACACCTTC. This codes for CASSLDSRANYGYTF.

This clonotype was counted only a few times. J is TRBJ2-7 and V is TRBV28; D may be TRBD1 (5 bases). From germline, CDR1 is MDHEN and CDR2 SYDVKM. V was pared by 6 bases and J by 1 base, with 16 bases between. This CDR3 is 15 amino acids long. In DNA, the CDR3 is TGTGCCAGCAGCCTGACCCCAGGGAAATCCTACGAGCAGTACTTC. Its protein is CASSLTPGKSYEQYF.

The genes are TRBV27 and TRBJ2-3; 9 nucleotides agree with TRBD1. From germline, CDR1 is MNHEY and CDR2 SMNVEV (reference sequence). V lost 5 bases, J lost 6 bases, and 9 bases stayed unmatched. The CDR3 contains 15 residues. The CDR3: CASSPGQGLWDTQYF. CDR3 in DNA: TGTGCCAGCAGTCCGGGACAGGGCCTGTGGGATACGCAGTATTTT.

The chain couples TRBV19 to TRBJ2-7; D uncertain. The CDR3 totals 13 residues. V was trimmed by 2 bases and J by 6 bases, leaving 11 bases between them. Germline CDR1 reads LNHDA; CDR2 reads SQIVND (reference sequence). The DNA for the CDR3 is TGTGCCAGTAGTATAACAAGACTCGCCGAGCAGTACTTC. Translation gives CASSITRLAEQYF.

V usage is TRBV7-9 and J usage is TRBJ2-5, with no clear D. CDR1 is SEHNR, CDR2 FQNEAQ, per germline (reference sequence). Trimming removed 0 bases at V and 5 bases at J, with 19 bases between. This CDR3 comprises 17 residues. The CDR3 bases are TGTGCCAGCAGCTTAGCTGGGTTACAGCGTGATGGGGAGACCCAGTACTTC. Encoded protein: CASSLAGLQRDGETQYF.

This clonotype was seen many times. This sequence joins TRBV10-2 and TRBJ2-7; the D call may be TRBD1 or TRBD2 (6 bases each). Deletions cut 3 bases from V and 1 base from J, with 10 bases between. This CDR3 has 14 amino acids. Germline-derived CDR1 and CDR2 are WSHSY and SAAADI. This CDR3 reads CASSDQGTSYEQYF. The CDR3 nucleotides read TGCGCCAGCAGTGATCAGGGGACTTCCTACGAGCAGTACTTC.

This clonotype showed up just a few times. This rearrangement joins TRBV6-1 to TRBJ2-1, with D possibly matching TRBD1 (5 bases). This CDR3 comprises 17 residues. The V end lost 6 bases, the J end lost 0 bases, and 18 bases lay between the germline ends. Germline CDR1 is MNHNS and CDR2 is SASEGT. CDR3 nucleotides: TGTGCCAGCAGCCGGACAACCACACCAAGCTCCTACAATGAGCAGTTCTTC. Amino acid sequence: CASSRTTTPSSYNEQFF.

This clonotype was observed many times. CDR3 amino acids: CASSRLYRETQYF. CDR3 coding DNA: TGTGCCAGCAGCCGACTTTACCGCGAGACCCAGTACTTC. This chain links TRBV2 with TRBJ2-5; D uncertain. CDR3 length equals 13 residues. In germline, CDR1 is SNHLY, CDR2 FYNNEI. V was trimmed by 6 bases and J by 5 bases, leaving 13 bases between them.

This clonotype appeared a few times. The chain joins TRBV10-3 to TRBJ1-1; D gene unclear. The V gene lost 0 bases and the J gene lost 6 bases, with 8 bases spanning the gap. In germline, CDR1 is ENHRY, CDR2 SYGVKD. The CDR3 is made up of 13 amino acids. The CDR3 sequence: CAISESAGPEAFF. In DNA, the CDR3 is TGTGCCATCAGTGAGTCCGCAGGCCCTGAAGCTTTCTTT.